These 29 T cell receptor beta chains originate from one sample sequenced in a study of blood T cell repertoires in COVID-19. Only in-frame clones appear in the TCRdb table, and some are missing; sequencing was by immunoSEQ multiplex PCR. The table lists roughly 140,000 clones, around 84% of them singletons. Material for sequencing was peripheral blood. The origin of the receptors is a woman aged 45-59 years in a cohort sampled during active or convalescent COVID-19.

J is TRBJ1-1 and V is TRBV29-1; 7 positions match TRBD1. This CDR3 is 14 amino acids long. J gave up 2 bases and V 7 bases, and 10 bases lay outside the gene matches. CDR1 SQVTM and CDR2 ANQGSEA come from the germline V gene. The CDR3 coding sequence is TGCAGCGCTCCACAGGGGACCCTCAACACTGAAGCTTTCTTT. Protein product: CSAPQGTLNTEAFF.

V usage is TRBV9 and J usage is TRBJ2-7; TRBD2 matches 10 bases. V was clipped by 2 bases and J by 1 base; unmatched bases: 6. CDR1 and CDR2 from the germline V gene are SGDLS and YYNGEE. The length of the CDR3 is 16 residues. CDR3 protein: CASSVEIAGGSYEQYF. As DNA, the CDR3 is TGTGCCAGCAGCGTGGAGATAGCGGGGGGATCCTACGAGCAGTACTTC. The full variable domain, its missing parts supplied by reference TRBV9 and TRBJ2-7, is DSGVTQTPKHLITATGQRVTLRCSPRSGDLSVYWYQQSLDQGLQFLIQYYNGEERAKGNILERFSAQQFPDLHSELNLSSLELGDSALYFCASSVEIAGGSYEQYFGPGTRLTVT.

The V and J genes are TRBV18 and TRBJ2-4, with 10 bases that match TRBD2. CDR1 and CDR2 (germline): KGHSH, LQKENI. V gave up 3 bases and J gave up 8 bases; unmatched junction bases: 7. This CDR3 comprises 15 residues. The CDR3 coding sequence is TGTGCCAGCTCACCCAGCGGGGGGGCTGTAGACATTCAGTACTTC. Translation gives CASSPSGGAVDIQYF.

The chain couples TRBV2 to TRBJ2-7; D may be TRBD2 (6 bases). This CDR3 is built from 15 residues. V was cut by 1 base and J by 0 bases, with 10 bases left in between. CDR1 is SNHLY and CDR2 is FYNNEI in the germline V gene. The CDR3 DNA reads TGTGCCAGCAGTGAAGGTGGGACTTACTCCTACGAGCAGTACTTC. As protein: CASSEGGTYSYEQYF.

V usage is TRBV6-6 and J usage is TRBJ2-5, with D tentatively TRBD2 (6 bases). V was pared by 5 bases and J by 1 base, with 8 bases between. The CDR3 consists of 13 residues. CDR1 and CDR2 (germline): MNHNY, SVGAGI (reference sequence). CDR3 nucleotide sequence: TGTGCCAGCAGTAGAGCGGGCCAAGAGACCCAGTACTTC. The encoded protein is CASSRAGQETQYF.

In its sample, this clone was seen once. The chain employs TRBV10-2 and TRBJ1-5; D gene uncertain. The CDR3 has 13 residues. V lost 3 bases and J 3 bases, leaving 6 bases between the germline ends. From germline, CDR1 is WSHSY and CDR2 SAAADI. CDR3 sequence (DNA): TGCGCCAGCAGTGACGACAACAATCAGCCCCAGCATTTT. As protein: CASSDDNNQPQHF.

The rearrangement uses TRBV6-2 or TRBV6-3 and TRBJ2-5; D may be TRBD1 (6 bases). Germline loops: CDR1 MNHEY, CDR2 SVGEGT. The ends were cut back, 1 base at V and 5 bases at J, with 8 bases in the middle. The CDR3 spans 13 residues. CDR3 in DNA: TGTGCCAGCAGTTACTACAGGGAGGAGACCCAGTACTTC. It yields the protein CASSYYREETQYF.

V and J are TRBV5-6 and TRBJ2-7; D is possibly TRBD1 (6 bases). Germline CDR1 is SGHDT and CDR2 is YYEEEE. The CDR3 is 13 amino acids. Trimming stripped 7 bases from V and 2 bases from J, with 13 bases between. The CDR3 nucleotides are TGTGCCAGCTCCCCACGACAGGCCTACGAGCAGTACTTC. Translating gives CASSPRQAYEQYF. Full variable domain (rest looked up from reference TRBV5-6 and TRBJ2-7): DAGVTQSPTHLIKTRGQQVTLRCSPKSGHDTVSWYQQALGQGPQFIFQYYEEEERQRGNFPDRFSGHQFPNYSSELNVNALLLGDSALYLCASSPRQAYEQYFGPGTRLTVT.

The CDR3 region is CASGTEPLNQPQHF. The DNA of the CDR3 is TGTGCCAGCGGGACAGAACCACTAAATCAGCCCCAGCATTTT. The rearrangement links TRBV10-3 to TRBJ1-5; TRBD1 matches at 7 bases. Losses at the gene ends were 10 bases for V and 4 bases for J; bases not matched to a gene: 10. The CDR3 runs 14 residues. The germline V gene encodes CDR1 ENHRY and CDR2 SYGVKD.

This chain links TRBV9 with TRBJ1-2; possibly TRBD1 for D (6 bases). CDR1 SGDLS and CDR2 YYNGEE come from the germline V gene. This CDR3 is 14 amino acids long. Trimming stripped 6 bases from V and 8 bases from J, with 20 bases between. This CDR3 reads CASTPHTGLGGYTF. The CDR3 DNA follows: TGTGCCAGCACACCACATACAGGGCTAGGGGGCTACACCTTC.

Ten or more counts support this clone. The chain uses TRBV19 and TRBJ1-6; D is uncertain. CDR1 is LNHDA, CDR2 SQIVND, per germline (reference sequence). V shed 6 bases and J shed 9 bases, with 15 bases lying between them. The CDR3 is made up of 14 amino acids. CDR3 sequence: CASRSIVEGSPLHF. The CDR3 nucleotides read TGTGCCAGTAGGTCGATAGTGGAGGGTTCACCCCTCCACTTT.

Comments on this clone: A junction end diverges from the germline sequence, so it may reflect a read error. The gene calls are TRBV24-1 and TRBJ2-5, with 14 bases fitting TRBD2. Germline assignment: CDR1 KGHDR and CDR2 SFDVKD. The CDR3 runs to 17 residues. This chain's CDR3 is CATSGSSTTSGGEQLHF. The CDR3 nucleotides are TGTGCCACCAGTGGGTCCTCAACGACTAGCGGGGGGGAACAATTACACTTC.

This clone was found once. The chain uses TRBV21-1 and TRBJ1-5. TRBV21-1 corresponds to a pseudogene. The CDR3 is 15 residues long. The chain's CDR3 is CASSRGWQGNQPQHF. The CDR3 DNA reads TGTGCCAGCAGCCGAGGGTGGCAGGGCAATCAGCCCCAGCATTTT.

The V and J genes are TRBV2 and TRBJ2-1, with 8 positions matching TRBD2. The CDR3 is 17 residues long. Germline V CDR1 and CDR2: SNHLY, FYNNEI. V shed 4 bases and J 0 bases; nucleotides not matched to a gene: 8. CDR3 sequence reads: CASSAIGLASSYNEQFF. For the CDR3, the DNA is TGTGCCAGCAGTGCGATCGGACTAGCCAGCTCCTACAATGAGCAGTTCTTC.

The chain couples TRBV18 to TRBJ1-6, with D tentatively TRBD1 (6 bases). Germline CDR1 reads KGHSH; CDR2 reads LQKENI. This CDR3 has 15 amino acids. V was cut by 5 bases and J by 7 bases, with 15 bases left in between. CDR3 region: CASSTSTDRNSPLHF. CDR3 nucleotides: TGTGCCAGCTCAACTTCAACGGACAGAAATTCACCCCTCCACTTT.

V usage is TRBV4-3 and J usage is TRBJ2-1; TRBD2 matches at 11 bases. V shed 0 bases, J shed 7 bases, and the junction held 5 bases outside the gene matches. Germline V lookup: CDR1 LGHNA, CDR2 YSLEER. This CDR3 has 16 amino acids. Here the CDR3 reads CASSQDTSGGLNEQFF. As DNA, the CDR3 is TGCGCCAGCAGCCAAGATACTAGCGGGGGTTTAAATGAGCAGTTCTTC.

The V gene is TRBV6-5, the J gene TRBJ1-6, with D hard to call. The CDR3 is made up of 15 amino acids. Looked up from germline, CDR1 is MNHEY and CDR2 is SVGAGI. Trimming left V 6 bases short and J 9 bases short, with 18 bases between. The DNA for the CDR3 is TGTGCCAGCAGAGCCGACAAGTTCCTAACTTCACCCCTCCACTTT. This gives the protein CASRADKFLTSPLHF.

The chain recombines TRBV6-2 or TRBV6-3 with TRBJ2-5; 9 bases align to TRBD2. V shed 2 bases and J 2 bases; nucleotides not matched to a gene: 3. This CDR3 region has 15 residues. Germline CDR1 reads MNHEY; CDR2 reads SVGEGT. This chain's CDR3 is CASSYTAGGQETQYF. The CDR3 coding sequence is TGTGCCAGCAGTTACACAGCGGGGGGACAAGAGACCCAGTACTTC.

This clone was detected only a few times. The V and J genes are TRBV7-9 and TRBJ1-6; the D is unclear. This CDR3 has 17 amino acids. The V end was cut by 3 bases, the J end by 0 bases, with 12 bases between. Germline CDR1 SEHNR, CDR2 FQNEAQ (reference sequence). The CDR3 nucleotides read TGTGCCAGCAGCTTCCGAGAGGGAAGCTCCTATAATTCACCCCTCCACTTT. This codes for CASSFREGSSYNSPLHF.

The rearrangement uses TRBV7-2 and TRBJ2-1; 11 bases align to TRBD2. There are 13 residues in the CDR3. V shed 7 bases, J shed 10 bases, and the junction held 6 bases outside the gene matches. The V gene's germline CDR1 is SGHTA and CDR2 FQGNSA. CDR3 bases: TGTGCCAGCAAGGTAGCGGGGGGGCGCGAGCAGTTCTTC. It specifies CASKVAGGREQFF.

The V call is TRBV6-6, the J call TRBJ1-1, with TRBD1 identical over 8 bases. After removal of 7 bases from V and 2 bases from J, the junction contained 3 bases not matched to a gene. The CDR3 sequence is 13 residues long. The germline V gene has CDR1 MNHNY and CDR2 SVGAGI (reference sequence). CDR3 residues: CASTGTGNTEAFF. Here the CDR3 DNA reads TGTGCCAGCACCGGGACAGGTAACACTGAAGCTTTCTTT.

The rearrangement links TRBV4-1 to TRBJ1-2; 7 bases agree with TRBD1. CDR1 and CDR2 (germline): MGHRA, YSYEKL. There are 16 residues in the CDR3. The V gene end was trimmed by 0 bases and the J gene end by 5 bases; junction bases not matched to a gene: 9. The CDR3 DNA reads TGCGCCAGCAGCCAAGATCAGGGGGGACAGTCATATGGCTACACCTTC. As protein: CASSQDQGGQSYGYTF.

The chain combines TRBV24-1 with TRBJ1-4; the D gene is possibly TRBD1 (6 bases). Germline CDR1 and CDR2: KGHDR and SFDVKD. The V and J ends lost 6 bases and 7 bases respectively, with 14 bases between them. This CDR3 comprises 14 residues. The CDR3 DNA sequence: TGTGCCACCAGTCGCGGACAGCACCCTGAAAAACTGTTTTTT. Amino acid sequence: CATSRGQHPEKLFF.

This clone was seen once. The chain has TRBV5-6 and TRBJ1-5; 7 bases are a match to TRBD1. Germline V lookup: CDR1 SGHDT, CDR2 YYEEEE. This CDR3 is built from 14 residues. The V segment lost 4 bases and the J segment 4 bases; nucleotides outside the gene matches: 5. The CDR3 protein is CASSAQGWNQPQHF. The CDR3 DNA reads as TGTGCCAGCAGCGCACAGGGGTGGAATCAGCCCCAGCATTTT.

The chain combines TRBV23-1 with TRBJ1-1; a possible D gene is TRBD1 (5 bases). TRBV23-1 is marked as an open reading frame, function uncertain. There are 17 residues in the CDR3. V was cut by 1 base and J by 1 base, with 16 bases left in between. The CDR3 loop reads CASSQYLRGSPNTEAFF. In DNA form, the CDR3 reads TGCGCCAGCAGTCAATACCTCCGGGGGAGCCCGAACACTGAAGCTTTCTTT.

This CDR3 is CASSLGRGFPDTQYF. The CDR3 nucleotides are TGTGCCAGCAGCTTGGGGCGGGGGTTTCCAGATACGCAGTATTTT. The genes are TRBV11-2 and TRBJ2-3; TRBD2 aligns across 7 bases. The CDR3 has 15 residues. V was pared by 3 bases and J by 4 bases, with 7 bases of the junction left unmatched. In germline, CDR1 is SGHAT, CDR2 FQNNGV.

This chain links TRBV2 with TRBJ1-3; possible D gene TRBD1, 6 bases. The CDR3 is 15 residues long. Germline loops: CDR1 SNHLY, CDR2 FYNNEI. V gave up 4 bases and J gave up 4 bases, with 14 bases separating them. The CDR3, as DNA: TGTGCCAGCAGTGGAGGGGGAAGAGGCGGAAACACCATATATTTT. This encodes CASSGGGRGGNTIYF.

The J gene is TRBJ2-2, the V gene TRBV19; 8 bases map to TRBD2. V shed 7 bases, J shed 3 bases, and the junction held 7 bases outside the gene matches. From germline, CDR1 is LNHDA and CDR2 SQIVND (reference sequence). The CDR3 sequence is 15 residues long. Here the CDR3 reads CASIRGGLDTGELFF. The CDR3 DNA reads TGTGCCAGTATCCGGGGGGGCCTTGACACCGGGGAGCTGTTTTTT.

This clone was found once. This chain links TRBV5-1 with TRBJ2-3; D is perhaps TRBD2 (5 bases). Germline V CDR1 and CDR2: SGHRS, YFSETQ. This CDR3 comprises 15 residues. Trimming took off 0 bases at V and 6 bases at J, with 14 bases between the two ends. The CDR3 is CASSLASGIGDTQYF. CDR3 in DNA: TGCGCCAGCAGCTTGGCCTCCGGGATTGGCGATACGCAGTATTTT.